This entry describes one T cell receptor (beta chain). The data belong to a study of T cells in Graves' hyperthyroidism and ophthalmopathy. Study background: At initial diagnosis, before any treatment had begun, peripheral blood was obtained.

Active moderate-to-severe ophthalmopathy, Clinical Activity Score at least 3, NOSPECS at least 4, under 3 months' duration. The CDR3 extends over 13 amino acids. CDR1 is MNHEY, CDR2 SVGEGT, per germline. V lost 5 bases, J lost 4 bases, and 11 bases lay in between. TCR beta CDR3 sequences were amplified from RNA transcripts. HTBI primers were the set used in a first-round RT-PCR of the TCR CDR3. TCRdb re-analysed the multiplex PCR reads in MiXCR, keeping a single row per CDR3 protein. The data contain around 600,000 distinct CDR3 sequences, approximately 14% of them seen just once; the ten biggest clones take up under 15%.

The receptor comes from a woman between 45 and 65 years old with Graves' ophthalmopathy. This chain links TRBV6-2 or TRBV6-3 with TRBJ2-5, with D tentatively TRBD2 (6 bases). The sample comprised blood. The CDR3 region is CASSRRLGETQYF. CDR3 DNA: TGTGCCAGCAGTCGAAGACTAGGAGAGACCCAGTACTTC.